Following are 19 T cell receptor beta chains from one sample sequenced in a study of blood T cell repertoires in COVID-19. The repertoire was sequenced with immunoSEQ multiplex PCR; TCRdb's copy has only in-frame clones and lacks some. The sample shows about 170,000 clones, approximately 83% of them seen only once. The sequencing input was peripheral blood. The receptor set was obtained from a woman aged 55-75 years with acute or convalescent COVID-19.

The V and J genes are TRBV19 and TRBJ2-6, with a possible D match to TRBD1 (5 bases). Trimming cost V 6 bases and J 3 bases, with 12 bases left between them. The CDR3 has 15 residues. The germline V gene has CDR1 LNHDA and CDR2 SQIVND (reference sequence). CDR3 coding DNA: TGTGCCAGTAGGGGGATCAGGGTTGGGGCCAACGTCCTGACTTTC. It yields the protein CASRGIRVGANVLTF.

The chain links TRBV6-5 to TRBJ1-5, with TRBD1 matching 7 bases. Germline assignment: CDR1 MNHEY and CDR2 SVGAGI. CDR3 length: 15 amino acids. V shed 6 bases, J shed 2 bases, and the junction held 7 bases outside the gene matches. Written as DNA, the CDR3 is TGTGCCAGCAGGCTCCGACAGGGCGGCAATCAGCCCCAGCATTTT. Protein product: CASRLRQGGNQPQHF.

The V gene is TRBV9, the J gene TRBJ2-1, with 8 nucleotides matching TRBD1. The V gene's germline CDR1 is SGDLS and CDR2 YYNGEE. The CDR3 length is 14 residues. Trimming at V came to 3 bases and at J to 10 bases, leaving 9 bases not matched to a gene. The CDR3 region has the DNA TGTGCCAGCAGCGCGCTCACAGGGGGAAGGGAGCAGTTCTTC. It specifies CASSALTGGREQFF.

The CDR3 is CASSPQEGANYGYTF. The CDR3 nucleotides read TGTGCCAGCTCACCACAAGAAGGAGCTAACTATGGCTACACCTTC. The gene calls are TRBV18 and TRBJ1-2, with unresolved D. Germline CDR1 is KGHSH and CDR2 is LQKENI. V was pared by 1 base and J by 0 bases, with 9 bases between. This CDR3 is built from 15 residues. Supplemented by reference TRBV18 and TRBJ1-2, the full variable domain reads NAGVMQNPRHLVRRRGQEARLRCSPMKGHSHVYWYRQLPEEGLKFMVYLQKENIIDESGMPKERFSAEFPKEGPSILRIQQVVRGDSAAYFCASSPQEGANYGYTFGSGTRLTVV.

V usage is TRBV25-1 and J usage is TRBJ1-6; D uncertain. Germline CDR1 and CDR2: MGHDK and SYGVNS. Trimming removed 3 bases at V and 14 bases at J, with 23 bases between. The CDR3 is 16 amino acids. CDR3 amino acids: CASSELASSDKGALHF. The CDR3 bases are TGTGCCAGCAGTGAGTTGGCAAGTTCAGATAAGGGAGCCCTCCACTTT.

The chain links TRBV5-5 to TRBJ1-1; 7 bases map to TRBD1. Germline V gene data show CDR1 as SGHKS and CDR2 as YYEKEE (reference sequence). The CDR3 contains 15 residues. The ends lost 4 bases at V and 0 bases at J; junction bases unmatched: 6. The CDR3 region is CASSRGGLMNTEAFF. The CDR3 region has the DNA TGTGCCAGCAGCCGAGGGGGCCTTATGAACACTGAAGCTTTCTTT.

This clone was observed a handful of times. The CDR3 DNA reads TGCGCCAGCAGCCAAGTGGTGACATTAAGCTCTGGAAACACCATATATTTT. It encodes CASSQVVTLSSGNTIYF. The genes are TRBV4-1 and TRBJ1-3, with unresolved D. V was cut by 1 base and J by 0 bases, with 13 bases left in between. The CDR3 is 17 residues long. Looked up from germline, CDR1 is MGHRA and CDR2 is YSYEKL.

The rearrangement links TRBV29-1 to TRBJ1-1; tentatively, D is TRBD1 (5 bases). The CDR3 length is 13 residues. V dropped 0 bases and J dropped 9 bases, with 14 bases sitting between them. From germline, CDR1 is SQVTM and CDR2 ANQGSEA. In DNA form, the CDR3 reads TGCAGCGTTGAAGATTGGTTGGGGACTCAAGCTTTCTTT. Protein product: CSVEDWLGTQAFF. Full variable domain (remainder filled in from reference TRBV29-1 and TRBJ1-1): SAVISQKPSRDICQRGTSLTIQCQVDSQVTMMFWYRQQPGQSLTLIATANQGSEATYESGFVIDKFPISRPNLTFSTLTVSNMSPEDSSIYLCSVEDWLGTQAFFGQGTRLTVV.

This chain links TRBV7-2 with TRBJ1-6; no reliable D call. There are 14 residues in the CDR3. Trimming removed 3 bases from V and 11 bases from J, with 14 bases in between. Germline CDR1 is SGHTA and CDR2 is FQGNSA. CDR3 protein: CASSLYRSEAPLHF. In nucleotides, the CDR3 is TGTGCCAGCAGCTTGTATAGGTCGGAGGCACCCCTCCACTTT.

The V call is TRBV20-1, the J call TRBJ2-5; D gene uncertain. CDR1 is DFQATT, CDR2 SNEGSKA, per germline (reference sequence). The CDR3 is made up of 11 amino acids. The germline V and J ends were trimmed by 2 bases and 3 bases, with 4 bases remaining between them. This CDR3 is CSARPEETQYF. CDR3 coding DNA: TGCAGTGCTAGACCCGAAGAGACCCAGTACTTC.

The chain carries TRBV6-5 and TRBJ1-1, with 7 bases that match TRBD1. This CDR3 has 15 amino acids. CDR1 and CDR2 (germline): MNHEY, SVGAGI. V was clipped by 6 bases and J by 1 base; unmatched bases: 8. CDR3 loop: CASRPSDRSNTEAFF. The CDR3 nucleotides read TGTGCCAGCAGACCGTCGGACAGGTCGAACACTGAAGCTTTCTTT.

The V and J genes are TRBV4-3 and TRBJ2-6; a weak D match, TRBD2 (7 bases). This CDR3 contains 20 residues. Germline CDR1 reads LGHNA; CDR2 reads YSLEER. Trimming left V 0 bases short and J 0 bases short, with 18 bases between. The CDR3 bases are TGCGCCAGCAGCCAAGATGGGGGGGGCGTGTCCGGCTCTGGGGCCAACGTCCTGACTTTC. It translates to CASSQDGGGVSGSGANVLTF.

The gene calls are TRBV18 and TRBJ2-5; 7 bases map to TRBD1. V dropped 3 bases and J dropped 2; count of bases not matched to a gene: 3. CDR1 is KGHSH and CDR2 is LQKENI in the germline V gene. This CDR3 is built from 14 residues. The CDR3: CASSPPGQQETQYF. CDR3 nucleotide sequence: TGTGCCAGCTCACCGCCGGGACAGCAAGAGACCCAGTACTTC.

This clone appeared once. The chain recombines TRBV7-2 with TRBJ1-6; 10 nucleotides line up with TRBD1. The junction had 6 bases not matched to a gene; V was cut back by 1 base and J by 12 bases. The CDR3 loop spans 15 amino acids. Germline V lookup: CDR1 SGHTA, CDR2 FQGNSA. This chain's CDR3 is CASSLEGQGREPLHF. The CDR3 DNA follows: TGTGCCAGCAGCTTAGAGGGACAGGGGAGGGAACCCCTCCACTTT. The whole variable domain, filled in from reference TRBV7-2 and TRBJ1-6, reads GAGVSQSPSNKVTEKGKDVELRCDPISGHTALYWYRQSLGQGLEFLIYFQGNSAPDKSGLPSDRFSAERTGGSVSTLTIQRTQQEDSAVYLCASSLEGQGREPLHFGNGTRLTVT.

The chain links TRBV5-1 to TRBJ1-1; 10 nucleotides match TRBD1. There are 16 residues in the CDR3. Trimming at V came to 3 bases and at J to 8 bases, leaving 13 bases not matched to a gene. Germline assignment: CDR1 SGHRS and CDR2 YFSETQ. This CDR3 reads CASSSNPSGQGTEAFF. CDR3 DNA: TGCGCCAGCAGCTCAAACCCCTCGGGACAGGGGACCGAAGCTTTCTTT.

The chain links TRBV7-2 to TRBJ1-2; D is uncertain. Germline V gene data show CDR1 as SGHTA and CDR2 as FQGNSA. The germline V and J ends were trimmed by 10 bases and 0 bases, with 9 bases remaining between them. CDR3 length: 12 residues. Here the CDR3 DNA reads TGTGCCACCTCGTACTCTAACTATGGCTACACCTTC. It is translated as CATSYSNYGYTF.

The CDR3 nucleotides are TGCGCCAGCAGCTCCACTTCCCCCGGAAACACCATATATTTT. It codes for CASSSTSPGNTIYF. This chain joins TRBV5-1 and TRBJ1-3, with no clear D. In germline, CDR1 is SGHRS, CDR2 YFSETQ. Trimming took 3 bases from V and 4 from J, leaving 11 bases between them. The CDR3 covers 14 residues.

V and J are TRBV4-3 and TRBJ2-1; 14 nucleotides match TRBD2. The trim removed 1 base at V and 5 bases at J, leaving 7 bases unmatched. CDR3 length: 18 amino acids. The germline gives CDR1 LGHNA, CDR2 YSLEER. The CDR3 coding sequence is TGCGCCAGCAGCCAAGCTGGGGGACTAGCGGGGGATCACAATGAGCAGTTCTTC. It codes for CASSQAGGLAGDHNEQFF.

This clone was recorded once. The CDR3 spells CASSPNRQGSGETQYF. The CDR3 coding sequence is TGTGCCAGCTCACCAAATCGACAGGGGTCGGGGGAGACCCAGTACTTC. The V gene is TRBV18, the J gene TRBJ2-5; TRBD1 matches at 8 bases. Trimming removed 2 bases from V and 5 bases from J; junction bases left unmatched: 10. Germline V CDR1 and CDR2: KGHSH, LQKENI. The CDR3 covers 16 residues.